This T cell receptor (beta chain) was obtained from a study of regulatory T cells in long-lasting Graves disease. Study results and caveats: The small sample size may have reduced accuracy.

Investigators prepared the TCR beta libraries by applying iRepertoire HTBI primers and Arm-PCR of CDR3 regions. Each CDR3 protein gets one entry after TCRdb re-called the multiplex PCR reads with MiXCR. In the table there are around 400,000 distinct CDR3 sequences, 14% to 15% of which are singletons. Indicated time point: newly diagnosed GD, antithyroid drugs for less than 3 months. The TCR library was made from RNA that had been extracted from PBMCs in TRIzol. Patients came from an endocrinology department in Xi'an, China. There are 14 residues in the CDR3. Trimming pared 6 bases from V and 7 bases from J, leaving 15 bases between. Germline loops: CDR1 MNHEY, CDR2 SMNVEV (reference sequence). This clonotype was seen repeatedly, ten times or more. Its antigen is not identified. The sample was also linked to a second study, of T cells in Graves' hyperthyroidism and ophthalmopathy. From that second work: Newly diagnosed patients aged 18 to 65 had hyperthyroidism of under 2 months' duration.

The starting material was peripheral blood mononuclear cells (PBMCs), obtained at new diagnosis, from a patient treated with antithyroid drugs. This sequence was found in a woman in her thirties or forties with Graves disease. This chain joins TRBV27 and TRBJ2-2, with D unclear. This CDR3 is CASRIGSFGGELFF. The CDR3 DNA is TGTGCCAGCAGAATTGGAAGTTTTGGCGGGGAGCTGTTTTTT.